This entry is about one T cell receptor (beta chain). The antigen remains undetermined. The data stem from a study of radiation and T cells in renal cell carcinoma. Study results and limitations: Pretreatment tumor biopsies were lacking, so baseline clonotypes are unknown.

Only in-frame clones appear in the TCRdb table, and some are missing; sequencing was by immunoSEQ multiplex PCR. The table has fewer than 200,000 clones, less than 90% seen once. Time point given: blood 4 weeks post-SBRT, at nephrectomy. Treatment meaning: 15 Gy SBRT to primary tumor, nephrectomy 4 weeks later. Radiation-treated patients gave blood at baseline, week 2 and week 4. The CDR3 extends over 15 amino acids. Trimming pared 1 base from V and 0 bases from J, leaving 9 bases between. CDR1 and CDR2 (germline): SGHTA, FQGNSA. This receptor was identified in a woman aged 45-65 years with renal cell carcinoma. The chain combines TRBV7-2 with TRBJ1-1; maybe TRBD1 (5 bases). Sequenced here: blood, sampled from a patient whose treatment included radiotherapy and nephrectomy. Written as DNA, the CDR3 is TGTGCCAGCAGCTTAGTGGCAGGGCTGAACACTGAAGCTTTCTTT. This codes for CASSLVAGLNTEAFF.